This T cell receptor (beta chain) originates from a study of long-term antiretroviral therapy in people with HIV. Study-level points and caveats: Clones with expansion before ART led the repertoire at all time points. Diversity increased after ART yet remained lower than in transplant donor controls.

Comments on this clone: Antigen: not known.

Every one of the donors gave at least one pre-ART PBMC sample and at least two post-ART PBMC samples. The assay used was immunoSEQ (version v3.0), run at survey level. A per-sample goal of about 40,000-55,000 T-cell genomes was targeted by sequencing. TCRdb's table, derived via immunoSEQ multiplex PCR, lists solely in-frame clones and lacks some. This sample has 15,000 to 20,000 clones, with around 80% found just once. CDR1 is SEHNR, CDR2 FQNEAQ, per germline (reference sequence). The germline V and J ends were trimmed by 10 bases and 8 bases, with 18 bases remaining between them. The CDR3 loop spans 14 amino acids.

This specimen was unsorted PBMCs, taken at the start of antiretroviral therapy, before treatment. The TCR was taken from a woman between 40 and 50 years old with HIV. This chain connects TRBV7-9 to TRBJ1-6; unclear D gene. CDR3 in amino acids: CATNRGPSYSPLHF. DNA for the CDR3: TGTGCCACTAACCGCGGACCTTCTTATTCACCCCTCCACTTT.